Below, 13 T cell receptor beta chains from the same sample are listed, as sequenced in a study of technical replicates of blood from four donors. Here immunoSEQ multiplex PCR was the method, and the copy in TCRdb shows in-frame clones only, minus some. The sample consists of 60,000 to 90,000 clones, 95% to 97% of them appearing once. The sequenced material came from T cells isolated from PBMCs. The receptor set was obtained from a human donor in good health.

The CDR3 protein is CASSLLGQVQYF. CDR3 coding DNA: TGTGCCAGCAGCTTACTGGGCCAGGTTCAGTACTTC. The chain joins TRBV7-9 to TRBJ2-4; D not certain. In germline, CDR1 is SEHNR, CDR2 FQNEAQ (reference sequence). V was trimmed by 2 bases and J by 11 bases, leaving 10 bases between them. The CDR3 loop spans 12 amino acids.

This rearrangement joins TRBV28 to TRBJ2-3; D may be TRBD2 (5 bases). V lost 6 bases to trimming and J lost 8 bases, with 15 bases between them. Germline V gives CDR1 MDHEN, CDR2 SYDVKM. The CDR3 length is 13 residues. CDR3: CASSMGSVFTQYF. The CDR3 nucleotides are TGTGCCAGCAGCATGGGGAGCGTGTTTACGCAGTATTTT.

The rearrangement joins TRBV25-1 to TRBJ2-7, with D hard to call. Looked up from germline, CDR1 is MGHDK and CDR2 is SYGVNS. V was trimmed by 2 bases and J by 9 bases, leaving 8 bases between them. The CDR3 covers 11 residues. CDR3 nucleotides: TGTGCCAGCAGTGAAGACACCCGGCAGTACTTC. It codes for CASSEDTRQYF.

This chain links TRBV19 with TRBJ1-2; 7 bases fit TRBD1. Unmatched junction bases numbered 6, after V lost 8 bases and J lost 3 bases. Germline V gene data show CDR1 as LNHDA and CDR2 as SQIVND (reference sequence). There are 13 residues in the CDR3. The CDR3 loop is CASHPGTDYGYTF. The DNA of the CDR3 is TGTGCCAGTCACCCCGGGACAGACTATGGCTACACCTTC.

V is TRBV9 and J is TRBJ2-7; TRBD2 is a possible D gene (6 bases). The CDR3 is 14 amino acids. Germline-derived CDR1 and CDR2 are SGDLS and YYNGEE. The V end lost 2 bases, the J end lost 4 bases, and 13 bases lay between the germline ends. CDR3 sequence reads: CASSVAGIRYEQYF. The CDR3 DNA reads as TGTGCCAGCAGCGTTGCGGGGATTAGGTACGAGCAGTACTTC.

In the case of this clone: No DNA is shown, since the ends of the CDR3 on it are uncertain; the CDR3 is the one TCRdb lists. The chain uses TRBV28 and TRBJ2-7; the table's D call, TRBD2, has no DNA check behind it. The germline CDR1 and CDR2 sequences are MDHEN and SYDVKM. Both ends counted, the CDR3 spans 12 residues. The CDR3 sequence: CASNWGGGTSYF.

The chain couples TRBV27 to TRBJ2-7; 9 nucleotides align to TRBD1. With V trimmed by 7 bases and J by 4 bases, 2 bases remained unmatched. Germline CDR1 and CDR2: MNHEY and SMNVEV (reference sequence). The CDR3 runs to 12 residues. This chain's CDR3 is CASTGQGYEQYF. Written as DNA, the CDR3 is TGTGCCAGCACCGGACAGGGGTACGAGCAGTACTTC.

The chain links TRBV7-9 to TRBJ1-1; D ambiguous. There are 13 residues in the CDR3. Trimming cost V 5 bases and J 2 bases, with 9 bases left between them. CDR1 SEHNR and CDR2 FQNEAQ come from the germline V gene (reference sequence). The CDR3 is CASSAQLNTEAFF. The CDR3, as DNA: TGTGCCAGCAGCGCCCAACTCAACACTGAAGCTTTCTTT.

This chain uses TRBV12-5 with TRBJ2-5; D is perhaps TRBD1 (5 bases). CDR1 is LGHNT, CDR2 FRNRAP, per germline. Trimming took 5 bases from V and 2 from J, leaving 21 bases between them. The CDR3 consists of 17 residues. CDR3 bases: TGTGCTAGTGGTCCCCAGGGTTTTGTGGCTGGGCAAGAGACCCAGTACTTC. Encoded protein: CASGPQGFVAGQETQYF.

The CDR3 spells CASSDRDRGLDPVARADTQYF. The CDR3 DNA reads TGTGCCAGCAGTGACCGGGACAGGGGACTAGACCCGGTTGCGCGGGCAGATACGCAGTATTTT. J is TRBJ2-3 and V is TRBV27, with 10 bases fitting TRBD1. V was clipped by 5 bases and J by 4 bases; unmatched bases: 24. This CDR3 has 21 amino acids. Germline V gene lookup returns CDR1 MNHEY and CDR2 SMNVEV (reference sequence).

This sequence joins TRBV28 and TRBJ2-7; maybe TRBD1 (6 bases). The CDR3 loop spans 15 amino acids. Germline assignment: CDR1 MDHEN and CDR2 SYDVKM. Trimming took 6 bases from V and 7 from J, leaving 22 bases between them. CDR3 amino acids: CASSPSGRGAREQYF. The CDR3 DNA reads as TGTGCCAGCAGCCCCTCAGGCAGGGGAGCTCGTGAGCAGTACTTC.

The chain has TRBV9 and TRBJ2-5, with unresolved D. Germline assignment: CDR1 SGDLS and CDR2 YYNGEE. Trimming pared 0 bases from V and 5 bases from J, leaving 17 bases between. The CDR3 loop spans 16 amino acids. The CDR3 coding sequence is TGTGCCAGCAGCGTAGGCATTGAGGCGGTTGGGGAGACCCAGTACTTC. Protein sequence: CASSVGIEAVGETQYF.

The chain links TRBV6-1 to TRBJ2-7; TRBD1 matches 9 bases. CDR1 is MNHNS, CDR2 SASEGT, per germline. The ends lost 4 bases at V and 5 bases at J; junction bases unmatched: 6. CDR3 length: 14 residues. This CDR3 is CASSVEGQGDEQYF. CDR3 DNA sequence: TGTGCCAGCAGTGTAGAGGGACAGGGTGACGAGCAGTACTTC.